This T cell receptor (beta chain) came from a study of blood T cell repertoires in COVID-19. Study background: Material from acute and convalescent COVID-19 was sourced from the United States, Italy and Spain.

The count of this clone is one. The method was immunoSEQ multiplex PCR; TCRdb's version includes in-frame clones alone and lacks a portion of them. The profile covers some 200,000 clones, with around 86% appearing a single time and more than 8.5% taken by the ten largest. CDR1 and CDR2 from the germline V gene are MNHEY and SVGEGT. CDR3 length: 17 amino acids. V was pared by 6 bases and J by 2 bases, with 13 bases of the junction left unmatched. Sequenced material: PBMCs or T cells enriched from blood (not recorded which). The chain couples TRBV6-2 or TRBV6-3 to TRBJ2-3; 8 bases map to TRBD2. The TCR comes from a woman aged 45-65 years with acute COVID-19. The CDR3 protein is CASSPRLAGLYTDTQYF. The CDR3 coding sequence is TGTGCCAGCAGCCCCCGCCTAGCGGGTTTGTACACAGATACGCAGTATTTT.